The 23 T cell receptor beta chains listed next were all sequenced from one sample in a study of cytomegalovirus exposure and HLA in healthy donors. The PCR was carried out with 60 Vbeta primers and 13 Jbeta primers. TCRdb's copy holds only in-frame clones and misses some; the assay was immunoSEQ multiplex PCR. The sample yields approximately 170,000 clones, 75% to 85% seen once. What was sequenced was PBMCs. The receptors shown here come from a woman aged 45-65 years in good health and CMV-seronegative.

This chain connects TRBV9 to TRBJ2-5, with D tentatively TRBD2 (7 bases). The CDR3 contains 17 residues. Trimming shortened V by 0 bases and J by 0 bases, and 15 bases separated the two germline ends. Germline CDR1 and CDR2: SGDLS and YYNGEE. CDR3 in amino acids: CASSVGPRGTNQETQYF. The DNA for the CDR3 is TGTGCCAGCAGCGTAGGCCCGCGGGGGACAAACCAAGAGACCCAGTACTTC.

This chain connects TRBV5-1 to TRBJ2-1; 8 nucleotides line up with TRBD2. Germline assignment: CDR1 SGHRS and CDR2 YFSETQ. J lost 4 bases, V lost 4 bases, and 22 bases had no gene match. This CDR3 has 20 residues. CDR3 nucleotides: TGCGCCAGCAGCATAGAACCTGGCGGGGGGCCTCAGGTGGGATACAATGAGCAGTTCTTC. This codes for CASSIEPGGGPQVGYNEQFF.

This clone was seen only a few times. The chain combines TRBV30 with TRBJ2-1; D may be TRBD2 (5 bases). This CDR3 has 13 amino acids. V was clipped by 1 base and J by 2 bases, with 6 bases between them. Germline values: CDR1 GTSNPN, CDR2 SVGIG (reference sequence). The CDR3 bases are TGTGCCTGGAGTGACGGGGCCTACAATGAGCAGTTCTTC. Its protein is CAWSDGAYNEQFF.

The chain couples TRBV4-3 to TRBJ1-6; 8 bases agree with TRBD1. After removal of 1 base from V and 9 bases from J, the junction contained 8 bases not matched to a gene. The V gene's germline CDR1 is LGHNA and CDR2 YSLEER. The CDR3 length is 16 residues. This chain's CDR3 is CASSQGQGQGSSPLHF. The CDR3 DNA sequence: TGCGCCAGCAGCCAAGGGCAAGGACAGGGCAGTTCACCCCTCCACTTT.

The chain employs TRBV6-5 and TRBJ2-2; 7 positions agree with TRBD2. Trimming at V came to 7 bases and at J to 6 bases, leaving 11 bases not matched to a gene. This CDR3 has 15 residues. CDR1 MNHEY and CDR2 SVGAGI come from the germline V gene. Written as DNA, the CDR3 is TGTGCCAGCAAAGAGTTCAGCGGGGATCCCGGGGAGCTGTTTTTT. It codes for CASKEFSGDPGELFF.

This chain connects TRBV11-2 to TRBJ2-2; 7 nucleotides line up with TRBD1. Looked up from germline, CDR1 is SGHAT and CDR2 is FQNNGV. The CDR3 is 13 amino acids. V was clipped by 5 bases and J by 7 bases; unmatched bases: 4. The CDR3 loop reads CASSRQGYGELFF. CDR3 DNA: TGTGCCAGCAGCCGACAGGGTTACGGGGAGCTGTTTTTT.

The V call is TRBV29-1, the J call TRBJ1-1, with no clear D. Germline values: CDR1 SQVTM, CDR2 ANQGSEA. This CDR3 has 12 residues. V gave up 7 bases and J gave up 2 bases, with 11 bases separating them. The CDR3 loop is CSGRTRNTEAFF. The CDR3 region has the DNA TGCAGCGGCCGCACCAGAAACACTGAAGCTTTCTTT.

V and J are TRBV6-5 and TRBJ1-2; a possible D gene is TRBD1 (5 bases). The CDR3 covers 14 residues. Germline V gene lookup returns CDR1 MNHEY and CDR2 SVGAGI. The germline V and J ends were trimmed by 2 bases and 2 bases, with 9 bases remaining between them. CDR3 loop: CASSYAGLNYGYTF. The CDR3, as DNA: TGTGCCAGCAGTTACGCAGGGCTCAACTATGGCTACACCTTC.

This chain links TRBV6-5 with TRBJ2-3; D is ambiguous. CDR1 MNHEY and CDR2 SVGAGI come from the germline V gene. V dropped 6 bases and J dropped 3 bases, with 16 bases sitting between them. The CDR3 is 15 amino acids. CDR3 residues: CASRKTQARTDTQYF. The CDR3 coding sequence is TGTGCCAGCAGAAAAACCCAGGCCCGGACAGATACGCAGTATTTT.

The chain has TRBV7-2 and TRBJ2-7; 8 bases line up with TRBD2. The CDR3 is 13 residues long. Trimming removed 5 bases from V and 7 bases from J; junction bases left unmatched: 7. Germline CDR1 is SGHTA and CDR2 is FQGNSA. CDR3 DNA sequence: TGTGCCAGCAGCGAAGGGACTAGTTGGGAGCAGTACTTC. It yields the protein CASSEGTSWEQYF.

V is TRBV27 and J is TRBJ1-1, with TRBD1 identical over 8 bases. Germline loops: CDR1 MNHEY, CDR2 SMNVEV (reference sequence). With V trimmed by 2 bases and J by 4 bases, 6 bases remained unmatched. CDR3 length: 15 amino acids. In nucleotides, the CDR3 is TGTGCCAGCAGTTTAGCTACAGGGGGTTTCACTGAAGCTTTCTTT. Translated: CASSLATGGFTEAFF.

This clone showed up just once. V usage is TRBV7-6 and J usage is TRBJ2-3; 11 nucleotides agree with TRBD2. Looked up from germline, CDR1 is SGHVS and CDR2 is FNYEAQ. This CDR3 is 18 amino acids long. V was clipped by 4 bases and J by 0 bases; unmatched bases: 9. CDR3 in DNA: TGTGCCAGCAGCTCCGGAGTAGCGGGGGGGATTAGCACAGATACGCAGTATTTT. Its protein product is CASSSGVAGGISTDTQYF.

This chain links TRBV28 with TRBJ2-5; TRBD2 aligns across 8 bases. This CDR3 is built from 16 residues. The V and J ends lost 5 bases and 2 bases, in that order; junction bases with no gene match: 10. Germline-derived CDR1 and CDR2 are MDHEN and SYDVKM. The CDR3 coding sequence is TGTGCCAGCAGTGGTTCTAGCGGGCCGACTCAAGAGACCCAGTACTTC. It is translated as CASSGSSGPTQETQYF.

The chain couples TRBV19 to TRBJ2-7, with D possibly TRBD1 on 6 matching bases. V was pared by 1 base and J by 2 bases, with 9 bases between. The CDR3 runs to 14 residues. The germline gives CDR1 LNHDA, CDR2 SQIVND (reference sequence). CDR3 region: CASSIGQATYEQYF. CDR3 sequence (DNA): TGTGCCAGTAGTATAGGACAGGCAACCTACGAGCAGTACTTC.

The rearrangement uses TRBV4-3 and TRBJ2-7, with D uncertain. Germline V lookup: CDR1 LGHNA, CDR2 YSLEER. Deletions cut 0 bases from V and 4 bases from J, with 16 bases between. This CDR3 region has 16 residues. The CDR3 reads CASSQENIPSSYEQYF. The CDR3 coding sequence is TGCGCCAGCAGCCAAGAAAACATCCCATCCTCTTACGAGCAGTACTTC.

The V gene is TRBV28, the J gene TRBJ2-7, with 8 bases aligning to TRBD2. V shed 4 bases, J shed 9 bases, and the junction held 11 bases outside the gene matches. This CDR3 comprises 14 residues. In germline, CDR1 is MDHEN, CDR2 SYDVKM. The CDR3 loop is CASSSRGLVIRQYF. CDR3 bases: TGTGCCAGCAGTTCCCGGGGACTAGTGATTCGGCAGTACTTC. The whole variable domain, filled in from reference TRBV28 and TRBJ2-7, reads DVKVTQSSRYLVKRTGEKVFLECVQDMDHENMFWYRQDPGLGLRLIYFSYDVKMKEKGDIPEGYSVSREKKERFSLILESASTNQTSMYLCASSSRGLVIRQYFGPGTRLTVT.

The chain employs TRBV6-5 and TRBJ1-3, with 7 nucleotides matching TRBD1. Germline CDR1 is MNHEY and CDR2 is SVGAGI. The CDR3 covers 14 residues. Germline trimming cut 5 bases from V and 6 bases from J; bases unmatched to any gene: 7. The CDR3 loop is CASSPTGLENTIYF. The CDR3, as DNA: TGTGCCAGCAGTCCGACAGGGTTAGAAAACACCATATATTTT.

This chain links TRBV5-8 with TRBJ1-1; D remains ambiguous. Germline V gene sequence: CDR1 SGHTS, CDR2 YDEGEE. The CDR3 totals 16 residues. V lost 0 bases, J lost 9 bases, and 21 bases lay in between. The DNA of the CDR3 is TGTGCCAGCAGCTTGGAACCGGGAAGGGTAGGCTTTCAAGCTTTCTTT. Its protein product is CASSLEPGRVGFQAFF. The full variable domain, its missing parts supplied by reference TRBV5-8 and TRBJ1-1, is EAGVTQSPTHLIKTRGQQATLRCSPISGHTSVYWYQQALGLGLQFLLWYDEGEERNRGNFPPRFSGRQFPNYSSELNVNALELEDSALYLCASSLEPGRVGFQAFFGQGTRLTVV.

The gene calls are TRBV18 and TRBJ2-5; TRBD1 agrees at 11 bases. TRBJ2-7 explains the end of the DNA better; the J call may be wrong. This CDR3 has 13 amino acids. The germline gives CDR1 KGHSH, CDR2 LQKENI. The CDR3 DNA reads TGTGCCAGCTCAACCGGGACAGGGGGCGAGCAGTACTTC. This sequence encodes CASSTGTGGEQYF.

This clone occurred once. V gene TRBV5-1 combines with J gene TRBJ1-2, with TRBD1 matching over 11 bases. This CDR3 is built from 14 residues. Germline V gene data show CDR1 as SGHRS and CDR2 as YFSETQ. J gave up 7 bases and V 3 bases, and 5 bases lay outside the gene matches. The CDR3 region has the DNA TGCGCCAGCAGCTCCAGGACAGGGGGCCCTGGCTACACCTTC. It encodes CASSSRTGGPGYTF.

The table lists this clone with a few counts. The chain links TRBV5-6 to TRBJ2-1; D call uncertain. The CDR3 has 13 residues. V was pared by 0 bases and J by 6 bases, with 7 bases between. Germline lookup yields CDR1 SGHDT and CDR2 YYEEEE. The CDR3, as DNA: TGTGCCAGCAGCTTGGGACGACTCAATGAGCAGTTCTTC. This gives the protein CASSLGRLNEQFF.

V and J are TRBV28 and TRBJ1-5, with D perhaps matching TRBD1 (5 bases). Trimming stripped 5 bases from V and 3 bases from J, with 17 bases between. Germline CDR1 reads MDHEN; CDR2 reads SYDVKM. The CDR3 totals 16 residues. CDR3 nucleotides: TGTGCCAGCAGTCGCCTCACGGACATGTTCAATCAGCCCCAGCATTTT. This translates into CASSRLTDMFNQPQHF.

The V call is TRBV5-8, the J call TRBJ2-4, with 7 positions matching TRBD1. CDR3 length: 16 amino acids. Germline V CDR1 and CDR2: SGHTS, YDEGEE. V shed 0 bases, J shed 2 bases, and the junction held 5 bases outside the gene matches. CDR3 residues: CASSLGDRESKNIQYF. CDR3 nucleotides: TGTGCCAGCAGCTTGGGTGACAGGGAGTCCAAAAACATTCAGTACTTC.